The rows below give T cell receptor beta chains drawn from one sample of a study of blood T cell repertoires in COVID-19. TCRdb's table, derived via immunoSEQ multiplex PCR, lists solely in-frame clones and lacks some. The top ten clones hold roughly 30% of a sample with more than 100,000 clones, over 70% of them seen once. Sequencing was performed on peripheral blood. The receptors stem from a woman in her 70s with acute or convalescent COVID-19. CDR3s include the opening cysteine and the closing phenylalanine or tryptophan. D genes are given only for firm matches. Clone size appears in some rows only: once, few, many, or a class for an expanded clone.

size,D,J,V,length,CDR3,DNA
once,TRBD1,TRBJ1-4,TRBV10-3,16,CAISESVHRGDVRLFF,TGTGCCATCAGTGAGTCGGTTCACAGGGGGGACGTAAGACTGTTTTTT
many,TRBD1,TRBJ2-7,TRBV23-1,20,CASSQSPDRGRCGHPYEQYF,TGCGCCAGCAGTCAATCGCCGGACAGGGGGCGGTGCGGCCACCCTTACGAGCAGTACTTC
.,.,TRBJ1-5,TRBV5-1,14,CASSLQGSNQPQHF,TGCGCCAGCAGCTTGCAGGGAAGCAATCAGCCCCAGCATTTT
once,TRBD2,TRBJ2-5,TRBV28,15,CASSLPGLAEETQYF,TGTGCCAGCAGTTTACCCGGACTAGCCGAGGAGACCCAGTACTTC
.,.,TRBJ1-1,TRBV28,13,CASSLELNTEAFF,TGTGCCAGCAGTCTGGAGTTGAACACTGAAGCTTTCTTT
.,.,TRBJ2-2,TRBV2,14,CASLTGLATGELFF,TGTGCCAGCCTTACAGGGCTAGCCACCGGGGAGCTGTTTTTT
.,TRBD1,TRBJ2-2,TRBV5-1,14,CATRTGVGTGELFF,TGCGCCACCAGGACAGGCGTAGGAACCGGGGAGCTGTTTTTT
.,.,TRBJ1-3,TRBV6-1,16,CASSGSEGHPRNTIYF,TGTGCCAGCAGTGGGTCCGAGGGACACCCTCGAAACACCATATATTTT
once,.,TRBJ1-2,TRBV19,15,CATTPPGLRGYGYTF,TGTGCCACCACCCCTCCGGGCCTTCGGGGCTATGGCTACACCTTC
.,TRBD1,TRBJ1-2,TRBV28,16,CASSFPAGGRDYGYTF,TGTGCCAGCAGTTTTCCCGCAGGGGGCAGAGACTATGGCTACACCTTC
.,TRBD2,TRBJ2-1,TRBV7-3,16,CASSSTSGVRYNEQFF,TGTGCCAGCAGCTCGACTAGCGGTGTTAGGTACAATGAGCAGTTCTTC
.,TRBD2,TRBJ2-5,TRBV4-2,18,CASSQTLAGGLEGETQYF,TGTGCCAGCAGCCAAACGCTAGCGGGGGGGCTTGAGGGAGAGACCCAGTACTTC
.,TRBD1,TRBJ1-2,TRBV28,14,CASSLGDSVYGYTF,TGTGCCAGCAGTCTCGGGGACAGCGTGTATGGCTACACCTTC
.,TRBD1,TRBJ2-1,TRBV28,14,CASRAAGGYNEQFF,TGTGCCAGCAGGGCGGCAGGGGGCTACAATGAGCAGTTCTTC
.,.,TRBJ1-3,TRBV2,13,CASGRHSGNTIYF,TGTGCCAGCGGCCGACACTCTGGAAACACCATATATTTT
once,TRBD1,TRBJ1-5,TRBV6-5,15,CASSSGTGGNQPQHF,TGTGCCAGCAGCTCCGGGACAGGGGGCAATCAGCCCCAGCATTTT
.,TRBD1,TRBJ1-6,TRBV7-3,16,CASSVGIRDRNSPLHF,TGTGCCAGCAGCGTGGGAATCAGGGACAGAAATTCACCCCTCCACTTT
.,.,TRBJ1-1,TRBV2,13,CASRGQTGTEAFF,TGTGCCAGCAGGGGCCAAACTGGCACTGAAGCTTTCTTT
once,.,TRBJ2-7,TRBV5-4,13,CASSLARDYEQYF,TGTGCCAGCAGCTTGGCGAGAGACTACGAGCAGTACTTC
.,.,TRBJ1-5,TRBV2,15,CASTPGQYSNQPQHF,TGTGCCAGCACCCCTGGACAGTATAGCAATCAGCCCCAGCATTTT
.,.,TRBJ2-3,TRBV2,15,CASSPDSTSTDTQYF,TGTGCCAGCAGTCCCGACAGCACTAGCACAGATACGCAGTATTTT
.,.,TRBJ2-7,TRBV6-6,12,CASSEQGYEQYF,TGTGCCAGCAGCGAACAGGGCTACGAGCAGTACTTC
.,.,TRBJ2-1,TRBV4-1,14,CASSHPPRHNEQFF,TGCGCCAGCAGCCACCCCCCGCGCCACAATGAGCAGTTCTTC
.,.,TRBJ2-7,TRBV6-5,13,CASSYTSNYEQYF,TGTGCCAGCAGTTACACCTCTAACTACGAGCAGTACTTC
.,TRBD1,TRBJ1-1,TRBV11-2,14,CASSRGQGNTEAFF,TGTGCCAGCAGCCGGGGACAGGGTAACACTGAAGCTTTCTTT
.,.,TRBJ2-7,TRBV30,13,CAWFNDKTYEQYF,TGTGCCTGGTTTAATGACAAGACCTACGAGCAGTACTTC
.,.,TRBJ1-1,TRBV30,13,CACDRRMNTEAFF,TGTGCCTGCGACAGGCGCATGAACACTGAAGCTTTCTTT
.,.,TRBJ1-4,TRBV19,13,CASSKAGEEKLFF,TGTGCCAGTAGTAAGGCAGGGGAGGAAAAACTGTTTTTT
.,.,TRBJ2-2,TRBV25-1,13,CASRERGTGELFF,TGTGCCAGCAGAGAAAGGGGCACCGGGGAGCTGTTTTTT